The text below deals with one T cell receptor (beta chain). Antigen: not known. Assay used: immunoSEQ multiplex PCR; TCRdb lists only in-frame clones, some missing. The repertoire includes around 19,000 clones, around 80% of them detected once, and 20% to 30% sits in the top ten. The sample comes from a study of OX40 agonist ivuxolimab in advanced cancers. Across the whole study: Clinicians treated patients with ivuxolimab, an agonistic anti-OX40 (CD134) antibody.

Blood sampling took place at baseline, cycle 4 day 1, and cycle 7 day 1. Study-level results: Expanded clones belonging to CD8+ T cells outnumbered, on average, those of CD4+.

The CDR3 loop spans 9 amino acids. Trimming removed 10 bases from V and 4 bases from J, with 4 bases in between. Germline CDR1 reads SEHNR; CDR2 reads FQNEAQ (reference sequence). The origin of this receptor is an adult with an advanced solid tumor such as melanoma, head and neck, liver or kidney cancer. The rearrangement joins TRBV7-9 to TRBJ2-5, with D uncertain. The sample here was CD4+ or CD8+ T cells sorted from blood, taken in a trial of the OX40 agonist ivuxolimab. CDR3 residues: CATSETQYF. The CDR3 nucleotides read TGTGCCACCTCAGAGACCCAGTACTTC.